What follows are 6 T cell receptor beta chains derived from one specimen sequenced in a study of cytomegalovirus exposure and HLA in healthy donors. With 60 Vbeta and 13 Jbeta primers, the PCR was carried out. TCRdb keeps only in-frame clones here, not all; method: immunoSEQ multiplex PCR. The listing contains around 140,000 clones. The sample taken for sequencing was PBMCs. Source of these receptors: a male donor in good health and CMV-seronegative.

The chain joins TRBV25-1 to TRBJ1-1; possible D gene TRBD1, 6 bases. There are 17 residues in the CDR3. The V and J ends lost 1 base and 1 base respectively, with 16 bases between them. Germline lookup yields CDR1 MGHDK and CDR2 SYGVNS. CDR3 in DNA: TGTGCCAGCAGTGAATTCCCTTCACAGGGCCCGAACACTGAAGCTTTCTTT. Its translation is CASSEFPSQGPNTEAFF.

The V and J genes are TRBV5-1 and TRBJ2-1; 10 nucleotides align to TRBD2. Germline V lookup: CDR1 SGHRS, CDR2 YFSETQ. J lost 8 bases, V lost 4 bases, and 9 bases had no gene match. The CDR3 runs to 15 residues. DNA of the CDR3: TGCGCCAGCAGCCTCCTAGCGGGAGCGGGGGATGAGCAGTTCTTC. Its protein is CASSLLAGAGDEQFF. Full variable domain (remainder filled in from reference TRBV5-1 and TRBJ2-1): KAGVTQTPRYLIKTRGQQVTLSCSPISGHRSVSWYQQTPGQGLQFLFEYFSETQRNKGNFPGRFSGRQFSNSRSEMNVSTLELGDSALYLCASSLLAGAGDEQFFGPGTRLTVL.

V is TRBV29-1 and J is TRBJ1-1, with 7 positions matching TRBD1. The CDR3 loop spans 11 amino acids. The trim removed 7 bases at V and 8 bases at J, leaving 7 bases unmatched. The germline V gene has CDR1 SQVTM and CDR2 ANQGSEA. This chain's CDR3 is CSAEHRGEAFF. The CDR3 nucleotides read TGCAGCGCCGAACACAGGGGAGAAGCTTTCTTT.

V usage is TRBV7-7 and J usage is TRBJ2-2; 7 nucleotides match TRBD1. J was trimmed by 6 bases and V by 4 bases; bases with no gene match: 8. The CDR3 is 15 amino acids. Per the germline V gene, CDR1 is SSHAT and CDR2 is FNYEAQ (reference sequence). The DNA of the CDR3 is TGTGCCAGCAGCTCTACAGGGGTAGGAGCCGGGGAGCTGTTTTTT. Encoded protein: CASSSTGVGAGELFF.

V gene TRBV7-6 combines with J gene TRBJ1-2, with 9 positions matching TRBD1. V was pared by 2 bases and J by 7 bases, with 11 bases of the junction left unmatched. Looked up from germline, CDR1 is SGHVS and CDR2 is FNYEAQ. There are 16 residues in the CDR3. CDR3 coding DNA: TGTGCCAGCAGCTTAATGAGTACGGGACAGGGAGGTGGCTACACCTTC. It is translated as CASSLMSTGQGGGYTF.

The rearrangement joins TRBV19 to TRBJ2-7, with D maybe TRBD1 (5 bases). Trimming stripped 5 bases from V and 2 bases from J, with 10 bases between. This CDR3 spans 13 amino acids. Germline CDR1 and CDR2: LNHDA and SQIVND (reference sequence). CDR3 loop: CASSLQGPYEQYF. CDR3 DNA sequence: TGTGCCAGTAGTCTCCAGGGCCCCTACGAGCAGTACTTC.